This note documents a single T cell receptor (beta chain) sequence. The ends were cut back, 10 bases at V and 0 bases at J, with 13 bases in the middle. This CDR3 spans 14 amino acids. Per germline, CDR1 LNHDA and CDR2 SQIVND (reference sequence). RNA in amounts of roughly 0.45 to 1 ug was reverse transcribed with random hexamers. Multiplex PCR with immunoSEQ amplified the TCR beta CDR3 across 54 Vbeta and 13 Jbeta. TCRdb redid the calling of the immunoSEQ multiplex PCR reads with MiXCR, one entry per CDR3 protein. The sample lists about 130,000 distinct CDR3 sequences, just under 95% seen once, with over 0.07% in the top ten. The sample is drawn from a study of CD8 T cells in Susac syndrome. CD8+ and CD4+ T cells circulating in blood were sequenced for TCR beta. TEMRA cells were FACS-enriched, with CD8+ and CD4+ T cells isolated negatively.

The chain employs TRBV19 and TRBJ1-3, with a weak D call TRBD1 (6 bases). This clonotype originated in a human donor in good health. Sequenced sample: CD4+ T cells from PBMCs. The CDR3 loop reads CATQWTASGNTIYF. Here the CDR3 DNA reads TGTGCCACCCAGTGGACAGCCTCTGGAAACACCATATATTTT. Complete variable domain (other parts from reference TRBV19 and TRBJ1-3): DGGITQSPKYLFRKEGQNVTLSCEQNLNHDAMYWYRQDPGQGLRLIYYSQIVNDFQKGDIAEGYSVSREKKESFPLTVTSAQKNPTAFYLCATQWTASGNTIYFGEGSWLTVV.